This is a list of T cell receptor beta chains from one sample in a study of cytomegalovirus exposure and HLA in healthy donors. Only in-frame clones appear in the TCRdb table, and some are missing; sequencing was by immunoSEQ multiplex PCR. The sample includes about 220,000 clones, 75% to 80% of them seen just once. The sample taken for sequencing was PBMCs. Receptors were obtained from a male donor in good health and CMV-seronegative. The CDR3 runs from the conserved cysteine through the conserved F or W. A D gene is named only where the DNA matches it firmly. The listing skips clone size in some rows; elsewhere it reads once, few, many or a size class.

>.|.|TRBV9|TRBJ2-3
TGTGCCAGCAGCTTCCCGGACACACACCCTACGCAGTATTTT
CASSFPDTHPTQYF
>.|.|TRBV4-2|TRBJ2-7
TGTGCCAGCAACGGTGCGGGTACCTTACGGGACGAGCAGTACTTC
CASNGAGTLRDEQYF
>TRBD1|.|TRBV19|TRBJ2-6
TGTGCCAGTAGTATAGGGACAGGGGGCGCTGGGGCCAACGTCCTGACTTTC
CASSIGTGGAGANVLTF
>.|.|TRBV4-3|TRBJ1-4
TGCGCCAGCAGCCAAGATGCGGAAAAACTGTTTTTT
CASSQDAEKLFF
>.|.|TRBV19|TRBJ2-3
TGTGCCAGTAGTATTCTGCGGGCCACAGATACGCAGTATTTT
CASSILRATDTQYF
>TRBD2|.|TRBV28|TRBJ2-3
TGTGCCAACCCGACTAGCGGGGCCGATACGCAGTATTTT
CANPTSGADTQYF
>.|.|TRBV4-3|TRBJ2-3
TGCGCCAGCAGCCAAGATGTCGCCGGGGCAGATACGCAGTATTTT
CASSQDVAGADTQYF
>TRBD1|.|TRBV10-1|TRBJ1-5
TGCGCCAGCACTGAAGCGACAGGGTTTTATCAGCCCCAGCATTTT
CASTEATGFYQPQHF
>.|.|TRBV9|TRBJ1-4
TGTGCCAGCAGCGTAACTACGCATAGTATAGGAAAACTGTTTTTT
CASSVTTHSIGKLFF
>.|once|TRBV7-9|TRBJ1-1
TGTGCCAGCAGCCAAAAGTGGGGCAGAAAGAACACTGAAGCTTTCTTT
CASSQKWGRKNTEAFF
>TRBD1|once|TRBV6-5|TRBJ1-2
TGTGCCAGCAGTTTTCAGGGGGCGGGTGGCTACACCTTC
CASSFQGAGGYTF
>.|.|TRBV20-1|TRBJ2-5
TGCAGTGCCAGGGGGGAACAGACCCAGTACTTC
CSARGEQTQYF
>.|.|TRBV4-2|TRBJ1-3
TGTGCCAGCAGCCAAGAGTCAGGGTCTGGAAACACCATATATTTT
CASSQESGSGNTIYF
>.|.|TRBV28|TRBJ2-3
TGTGCCAGCAGTTTGGACTTCACAGATACGCAGTATTTT
CASSLDFTDTQYF
>TRBD2|once|TRBV4-3|TRBJ2-7
TGCGCCAGCAGCCAAGATAAATATCCGGGGGGTATGTACGAGCAGTACTTC
CASSQDKYPGGMYEQYF
>TRBD1|.|TRBV27|TRBJ1-6
TGTGCCAGCAGCCGACAGGGTAATTCACCCCTCCACTTT
CASSRQGNSPLHF
>.|.|TRBV5-1|TRBJ1-3
TGCGCCAGCAGCTTGTCGTGGCAGGGAGGCGGAAACACCATATATTTT
CASSLSWQGGGNTIYF
>TRBD1|.|TRBV6-6|TRBJ1-2
TGTGCCAGCAGTTACTCGACAGGGGGCAGCTATGGCTACACCTTC
CASSYSTGGSYGYTF
>TRBD2|.|TRBV2|TRBJ2-2
TGTGCCAGCAGTGATAGACTAGCGGGGGGAGCCGGGGAGCTGTTTTTT
CASSDRLAGGAGELFF
>.|.|TRBV19|TRBJ2-2
TGTGCCAGTAGTATAGGGCAGAGGCGCGGGGAGCTGTTTTTT
CASSIGQRRGELFF
>.|once|TRBV29-1|TRBJ1-6
TGCAGCGTTGGGTCAGGGGCTGAGAATTCACCCCTCCACTTT
CSVGSGAENSPLHF
>.|many|TRBV5-4|TRBJ1-1
TGTGCCAGCAGCTTGCGATCTGGGGGGGGCACTGAAGCTTTCTTT
CASSLRSGGGTEAFF
>TRBD2|.|TRBV7-8|TRBJ2-5
TGTGCCAGCGGGGGACTAGCGGGAGGTGGTGAGACCCAGTACTTC
CASGGLAGGGETQYF
>.|.|TRBV7-6|TRBJ2-7
TGTGCCAGCAGCTTATTGTTGTTCAGTACCTACGAGCAGTACTTC
CASSLLLFSTYEQYF
>.|few|TRBV7-8|TRBJ2-2
TGTGCCAGCAGCTCCCGGGGTAACGCCCTTTTT
CASSSRGNALF
>TRBD1|.|TRBV14|TRBJ2-7
TGTGCCAGCAGCCTCCGGGACAGGAGAGCCTACGAGCAGTACTTC
CASSLRDRRAYEQYF
>.|.|TRBV9|TRBJ2-5
TGTGCCAGCAGCGTAGAGAGCGGATTCTTCCAAGAGACCCAGTACTTC
CASSVESGFFQETQYF
>TRBD1|once|TRBV30|TRBJ2-7
TGTGCCTGGAACCAGGGGGCTGATGAGCAGTACTTC
CAWNQGADEQYF
>.|.|TRBV6-4|TRBJ1-1
TGTGCCAGCAGATTAACAGGGAACACTGAAGCTTTCTTT
CASRLTGNTEAFF
>.|.|TRBV5-1|TRBJ2-3
TGCGCCAGCTCGGGAACGGCGGTTGCAGATACGCAGTATTTT
CASSGTAVADTQYF
>.|.|TRBV6-1|TRBJ1-2
TGTGCCAGCAGTGAAGAAATGACATCTACCTTCTATGGCTACACCTTC
CASSEEMTSTFYGYTF
>.|.|TRBV9|TRBJ2-2
TGTGCCAGCAGCGTAGAAGGACTATCCACCGGGGAGCTGTTTTTT
CASSVEGLSTGELFF
>TRBD1|.|TRBV19|TRBJ1-5
TGTGCCAGTAGTCGGACAGGGGAGGGCAATCAGCCCCAGCATTTT
CASSRTGEGNQPQHF
>TRBD1|.|TRBV6-4|TRBJ1-4
TGTGCCAGCAGCCGGGACAGTAATGAAAAACTGTTTTTT
CASSRDSNEKLFF
>.|.|TRBV19|TRBJ1-1
TGTGCCAGTAGTATAGGTGGAGTAGGGAACACTGAAGCTTTCTTT
CASSIGGVGNTEAFF
>.|few|TRBV5-4|TRBJ1-1
TGTGCCAGCAGTCGGGAGAGGGGCACTGAAGCTTTCTTT
CASSRERGTEAFF
>.|.|TRBV5-4|TRBJ2-1
TGTGCCAGCAGCTCAAGCGGTCTTTCCAATGAGCAGTTCTTC
CASSSSGLSNEQFF
>.|.|TRBV5-6|TRBJ2-7
TGTGCCAGCAGCTTCAATTACGAGCAGTACTTC
CASSFNYEQYF
>.|.|TRBV7-8|TRBJ2-1
TGTGCCAGCAGCCCAACAGGCAGAACCGGTAGGGGTGAGTTCTTC
CASSPTGRTGRGEFF
>.|.|TRBV9|TRBJ1-3
TGTGCCAGCAGCGTAGAGGGAGGGACGGCGAGCTCTGGAAACACCATATATTTT
CASSVEGGTASSGNTIYF
>.|.|TRBV11-2|TRBJ1-1
TGTGCCAGCAGCTTAGGGGAGTTCACTGAAGCTTTCTTT
CASSLGEFTEAFF
>TRBD2|.|TRBV7-9|TRBJ2-1
TGTGCCAGCCCCGGGGTAGCGGGGGCCTACAATGAGCAGTTCTTC
CASPGVAGAYNEQFF
>TRBD1|few|TRBV6-5|TRBJ1-6
TGTGCCAGCAGTGCACAGGGGCGTCCCTCACCCCTCCACTTT
CASSAQGRPSPLHF
>.|.|TRBV27|TRBJ1-5
TGTGCCAGCAGTCCCTTGACAGACAATCAGCCCCAGCATTTT
CASSPLTDNQPQHF
>TRBD1|few|TRBV28|TRBJ1-5
TGTGCCAGCAGCCAGGGGGCTTCGAGCAATCAGCCCCAGCATTTT
CASSQGASSNQPQHF
>TRBD2|few|TRBV4-2|TRBJ2-5
TGTGCCAGCAGCCAAGCCCTGAGCGGGAGGGCCGGAGAGACCCAGTACTTC
CASSQALSGRAGETQYF
>.|.|TRBV25-1|TRBJ2-7
TGTGCCAGCAGCGGCTCAGCGGGACATGGCTGGGAGCAGTACTTC
CASSGSAGHGWEQYF
>.|few|TRBV2|TRBJ2-5
TGTGCCAGCAACCGGCAGGGACAAGAGACCCAGTACTTC
CASNRQGQETQYF
>TRBD2|.|TRBV7-3|TRBJ2-1
TGTGCCAGCAGCGGGACTAGCGGGAGCTACAATGAGCAGTTCTTC
CASSGTSGSYNEQFF
>TRBD1|.|TRBV7-9|TRBJ1-4
TGTGCCAGCAGCTTAGGAGCCAGGGGGCGGGAAAAACTGTTTTTT
CASSLGARGREKLFF
>TRBD2|.|TRBV6-1|TRBJ2-7
TGTGCCAGCAGCGAACGGCCGCCCGAACTAGCGGGGGCCAGCTCCTACGAGCAGTACTTC
CASSERPPELAGASSYEQYF
>TRBD1|.|TRBV27|TRBJ1-3
TGTGCCAGCAGTGCCTACTACAGGGGAAGCTCTGGAAACACCATATATTTT
CASSAYYRGSSGNTIYF
>.|few|TRBV28|TRBJ2-7
TGTGCCAGCAGTTTTGCGGGATCACGTTCCTACGAGCAGTACTTC
CASSFAGSRSYEQYF
>TRBD1|.|TRBV5-5|TRBJ2-5
TGTGCCAGCAGCTTGGTTTGGACAGGGCAGCAAGAGACCCAGTACTTC
CASSLVWTGQQETQYF
>.|.|TRBV6-6|TRBJ2-7
TGTGCCAGCACCCCGGTCCCCAACTTCTACTACGAGCAGTACTTC
CASTPVPNFYYEQYF
>.|.|TRBV5-1|TRBJ2-3
TGCGCCAGCAGCCCGGACCCCCTAGCGTCGGATACGCAGTATTTT
CASSPDPLASDTQYF
>.|once|TRBV18|TRBJ2-5
TGTGCCAGCTCACCAGTCGGCGGGGGCGTGGAGACCCAGTACTTC
CASSPVGGGVETQYF
>.|.|TRBV7-2|TRBJ2-7
TGTGCCAGCAGCCCCCAGAGGAGGCGCGTCTACGAGCAGTACTTC
CASSPQRRRVYEQYF
>.|.|TRBV19|TRBJ2-7
TGTGCCAGTAGTAGTCTAGCGCTCTCCTACGAGCAGTACTTC
CASSSLALSYEQYF
>.|.|TRBV27|TRBJ1-1
TGTGCCAGCACCGGCAGGGATAGGGACACTGAAGCTTTCTTT
CASTGRDRDTEAFF